This is a list of T cell receptor beta chains from one sample in a study of T cells in Graves' hyperthyroidism and ophthalmopathy. TCRdb re-derived calls from the multiplex PCR reads in MiXCR, one entry per CDR3 protein. The sample carries hundreds of thousands of distinct CDR3 sequences, about a third recorded once. The sample taken for sequencing was blood. The origin of the receptors is a middle-aged woman with Graves' hyperthyroidism. CDR3s include the opening cysteine and the closing phenylalanine or tryptophan. D genes are given only for firm matches. A clone size is listed for some rows: how often the clone was seen (once, few, many), or a class if it is expanded.

clone_size: many
cdr3_length: 15
j_call: TRBJ2-6
v_call: TRBV20-1
d_call: .
cdr3_nt: TGCAGTGCTAGGGGTACGGGGGTTAGGGCCAACGTCCTGACTTTC
cdr3_aa: CSARGTGVRANVLTF

clone_size: many
cdr3_length: 15
j_call: TRBJ2-6
v_call: TRBV9
d_call: .
cdr3_nt: TGTGCCAGCAGCGTAGTAGGGACCGGGGCCAACGTCCTGACTTTC
cdr3_aa: CASSVVGTGANVLTF

clone_size: many
cdr3_length: 14
j_call: TRBJ2-5
v_call: TRBV9
d_call: .
cdr3_nt: TGTGCCAGCGCTGTGGGGGGAGTTGAGGAGACCCAGTACTTC
cdr3_aa: CASAVGGVEETQYF

clone_size: few
cdr3_length: 15
j_call: TRBJ2-5
v_call: TRBV4-2
d_call: .
cdr3_nt: TGTGCCAGCAGCCAAGAATCCCAGAATGGTGGGACCCAGTACTTC
cdr3_aa: CASSQESQNGGTQYF

clone_size: .
cdr3_length: 14
j_call: TRBJ1-1
v_call: TRBV25-1
d_call: .
cdr3_nt: TGTGCCAGCCGAATTATAGGGTCGAGGACTGAAGCTTTCTTT
cdr3_aa: CASRIIGSRTEAFF

clone_size: .
cdr3_length: 13
j_call: TRBJ1-6
v_call: TRBV7-2
d_call: .
cdr3_nt: TGTGCCGTACAGGGCGCCTATAATTCACCCCTCCACTTT
cdr3_aa: CAVQGAYNSPLHF

clone_size: many
cdr3_length: 12
j_call: TRBJ1-2
v_call: TRBV9
d_call: .
cdr3_nt: TGTGCCAGCAGCGTAAAGAACTATGGCTACACCTTC
cdr3_aa: CASSVKNYGYTF

clone_size: few
cdr3_length: 18
j_call: TRBJ2-7
v_call: TRBV20-1
d_call: TRBD2
cdr3_nt: TGCAGTGCTACCCGTAGCGGGAGTTACTCTATCAACCCTTACGAGCAGTACTTC
cdr3_aa: CSATRSGSYSINPYEQYF

clone_size: .
cdr3_length: 14
j_call: TRBJ1-4
v_call: TRBV7-9
d_call: TRBD1
cdr3_nt: TGTGCCAGCGGGGACAGGGGGCAAAATGAAAAACTGTTTTTT
cdr3_aa: CASGDRGQNEKLFF

clone_size: few
cdr3_length: 15
j_call: TRBJ1-3
v_call: TRBV7-2
d_call: .
cdr3_nt: TGTGCCAGCAGCCATGGACAGCTCTCTGGAAACACCATATATTTT
cdr3_aa: CASSHGQLSGNTIYF

clone_size: .
cdr3_length: 16
j_call: TRBJ1-6
v_call: TRBV6-5
d_call: .
cdr3_nt: TGTGCCAGCAGTGAAAACCCCGGACTGGAAATTTCACCCCTCCACTTT
cdr3_aa: CASSENPGLEISPLHF

clone_size: .
cdr3_length: 17
j_call: TRBJ1-6
v_call: TRBV5-5
d_call: .
cdr3_nt: TGTGCCAGCAGTCTGGGACGCGCACTTTATTATAATTCACCCCTCCACTTT
cdr3_aa: CASSLGRALYYNSPLHF

clone_size: .
cdr3_length: 16
j_call: TRBJ2-5
v_call: TRBV7-9
d_call: TRBD1
cdr3_nt: TGTGCCAGCAGTTCCGGGACAGGGGGGAGTGGGGAGACCCAGTACTTC
cdr3_aa: CASSSGTGGSGETQYF

clone_size: .
cdr3_length: 14
j_call: TRBJ2-7
v_call: TRBV6-5
d_call: .
cdr3_nt: TGTGCCAGCAGTTCCGCAGGGTTCTCCTACGAGCAGTACTTC
cdr3_aa: CASSSAGFSYEQYF

clone_size: .
cdr3_length: 10
j_call: TRBJ2-3
v_call: TRBV19
d_call: .
cdr3_nt: TGTGCCAGTAGCGCGGGGACGCAGTATTTT
cdr3_aa: CASSAGTQYF

clone_size: .
cdr3_length: 14
j_call: TRBJ1-1
v_call: TRBV6-1
d_call: .
cdr3_nt: TGTGCCAGCTCACCACAGGACCTGAACACTGAAGCTTTCTTT
cdr3_aa: CASSPQDLNTEAFF

clone_size: .
cdr3_length: 12
j_call: TRBJ1-1
v_call: TRBV6-5
d_call: .
cdr3_nt: TGTGCCAGCAGTCTCGGGCAGGATGAAGCTTTCTTT
cdr3_aa: CASSLGQDEAFF

clone_size: few
cdr3_length: 14
j_call: TRBJ1-1
v_call: TRBV5-5
d_call: TRBD1
cdr3_nt: TGTGCCAGCAGCTTGGCCTTGGGACAGGGGTTCGCTTTCTTT
cdr3_aa: CASSLALGQGFAFF

clone_size: many
cdr3_length: 13
j_call: TRBJ1-1
v_call: TRBV29-1
d_call: .
cdr3_nt: TGCAGCGTTAGGGGGGGCGTGTACACTGAAGCTTTCTTT
cdr3_aa: CSVRGGVYTEAFF

clone_size: many
cdr3_length: 15
j_call: TRBJ1-3
v_call: TRBV2
d_call: .
cdr3_nt: TGTGCCAGCAGTGAAAGGGGGGACTCTGGAAACACCATATATTTT
cdr3_aa: CASSERGDSGNTIYF

clone_size: few
cdr3_length: 16
j_call: TRBJ1-5
v_call: TRBV2
d_call: TRBD1
cdr3_nt: TGTGCCAGCAGTGCCGGGACAGGCACAGGCAATCAGCCCCAGCATTTT
cdr3_aa: CASSAGTGTGNQPQHF

clone_size: .
cdr3_length: 13
j_call: TRBJ2-2
v_call: TRBV5-1
d_call: .
cdr3_nt: TGCGCCAGCAATGAGGGGAACACCGGGGAGCTGTTTTTT
cdr3_aa: CASNEGNTGELFF

clone_size: few
cdr3_length: 15
j_call: TRBJ2-2
v_call: TRBV4-3
d_call: .
cdr3_nt: TGCGCCAGCAGCCAAGACTGGCGGGTGGCCGGGGAGCTGTTTTTT
cdr3_aa: CASSQDWRVAGELFF

clone_size: many
cdr3_length: 14
j_call: TRBJ1-5
v_call: TRBV13
d_call: TRBD1
cdr3_nt: TGTGCCAGCAGCTTAAAGACAGGGGATCCTTCCCTGCATTTT
cdr3_aa: CASSLKTGDPSLHF

clone_size: few
cdr3_length: 14
j_call: TRBJ2-7
v_call: TRBV19
d_call: .
cdr3_nt: TGTGCCAGTAGTATACGGGGGAGGATCTACGAGCAGTACTTC
cdr3_aa: CASSIRGRIYEQYF

clone_size: .
cdr3_length: 15
j_call: TRBJ1-1
v_call: TRBV10-2
d_call: .
cdr3_nt: TGTGCCAGCATTATGGGGGGCGCGAGGGGGACAGAAGCTTTCTTT
cdr3_aa: CASIMGGARGTEAFF

clone_size: .
cdr3_length: 14
j_call: TRBJ1-6
v_call: TRBV7-2
d_call: TRBD1
cdr3_nt: TGTGCCAGCAGCGGACAGGGGGTTTTTTCACCCCTCCACTTT
cdr3_aa: CASSGQGVFSPLHF

clone_size: many
cdr3_length: 13
j_call: TRBJ1-1
v_call: TRBV2
d_call: TRBD1
cdr3_nt: TGTGCCAGCAGTGGGATAACAGGGGGCGAAGCTTTCTTT
cdr3_aa: CASSGITGGEAFF

clone_size: .
cdr3_length: 16
j_call: TRBJ2-5
v_call: TRBV11-2
d_call: TRBD1
cdr3_nt: TGTGCCAGCAGTTCCGGACAGGCGAAACCTCAAGAGACCCAGTACTTC
cdr3_aa: CASSSGQAKPQETQYF

clone_size: .
cdr3_length: 15
j_call: TRBJ2-7
v_call: TRBV3-1
d_call: .
cdr3_nt: TGTGCCAGCAGCCATCCTCAAGACGGATCCTACGAGCAGTACTTC
cdr3_aa: CASSHPQDGSYEQYF

clone_size: few
cdr3_length: 15
j_call: TRBJ2-7
v_call: TRBV11-2
d_call: TRBD2
cdr3_nt: TGTGCCAGCAGCCATAGCGGGAGGGCCTCCTACGAGCAGTACTTC
cdr3_aa: CASSHSGRASYEQYF

clone_size: .
cdr3_length: 19
j_call: TRBJ1-1
v_call: TRBV20-1
d_call: .
cdr3_nt: TGCAGTGCTAGAAACCTCCGGGACTCACTGCTAAAGATGCACACTGAAGCTTTCTTT
cdr3_aa: CSARNLRDSLLKMHTEAFF

clone_size: .
cdr3_length: 16
j_call: TRBJ1-6
v_call: TRBV7-2
d_call: .
cdr3_nt: TGTGCCAGCAGCCATGCTAGCAGCTCCTATAATTCACCCCTCCACTTT
cdr3_aa: CASSHASSSYNSPLHF

clone_size: few
cdr3_length: 13
j_call: TRBJ1-6
v_call: TRBV24-1
d_call: .
cdr3_nt: TGTGCCACCAGTGATTTTGAGGGGGCACCCCTCCACTTT
cdr3_aa: CATSDFEGAPLHF

clone_size: many
cdr3_length: 12
j_call: TRBJ2-7
v_call: TRBV7-2
d_call: TRBD2
cdr3_nt: TGTGCCAGCAGCTCCTCTAGCGGCGGGCAGTACTTC
cdr3_aa: CASSSSSGGQYF

clone_size: many
cdr3_length: 16
j_call: TRBJ2-5
v_call: TRBV2
d_call: TRBD2
cdr3_nt: TGTGCCAGCAGGCCGGGACTAGCGGGAGGAACGGAGACCCAGTACTTC
cdr3_aa: CASRPGLAGGTETQYF

clone_size: many
cdr3_length: 12
j_call: TRBJ1-1
v_call: TRBV19
d_call: .
cdr3_nt: TGTGCCAGTAGTATTTCAAGTTGGCAAGCTTTCTTT
cdr3_aa: CASSISSWQAFF

clone_size: .
cdr3_length: 16
j_call: TRBJ1-5
v_call: TRBV6-1
d_call: .
cdr3_nt: TGTGCCAGCAGTACCCTCAGCGGGGTCGGCAATCAGCCCCAGCATTTT
cdr3_aa: CASSTLSGVGNQPQHF

clone_size: many
cdr3_length: 13
j_call: TRBJ1-5
v_call: TRBV12-3/TRBV12-4
d_call: .
cdr3_nt: TGTGCCAGCAGCCGAAAGGGGGATCAGCCCCAGCATTTT
cdr3_aa: CASSRKGDQPQHF

clone_size: .
cdr3_length: 15
j_call: TRBJ2-5
v_call: TRBV4-1
d_call: .
cdr3_nt: TGCGCCAGCAGCCAAGCGGGGCTTAGACAAGAGACCCAGTACTTC
cdr3_aa: CASSQAGLRQETQYF

clone_size: many
cdr3_length: 13
j_call: TRBJ1-2
v_call: TRBV5-6
d_call: .
cdr3_nt: TGTGCCAGCAGCTTGGGGGGGCTGGATGGCTACACCTTC
cdr3_aa: CASSLGGLDGYTF

clone_size: .
cdr3_length: 17
j_call: TRBJ1-1
v_call: TRBV7-6
d_call: .
cdr3_nt: TGTGCCAGCAGCAACCCCCCGTGGGAGGGGGGTTTCACTGAAGCTTTCTTT
cdr3_aa: CASSNPPWEGGFTEAFF

clone_size: .
cdr3_length: 15
j_call: TRBJ1-4
v_call: TRBV19
d_call: .
cdr3_nt: TGTGCCAGTAAAATTTGGGGAACTCCCAATGAAAAACTGTTTTTT
cdr3_aa: CASKIWGTPNEKLFF

clone_size: few
cdr3_length: 16
j_call: TRBJ1-4
v_call: TRBV7-6
d_call: .
cdr3_nt: TGTGCCAGCAGCTTAATCCTAGGGGGGTTTAATGAAAAACTGTTTTTT
cdr3_aa: CASSLILGGFNEKLFF

clone_size: .
cdr3_length: 16
j_call: TRBJ1-1
v_call: TRBV15
d_call: .
cdr3_nt: TGTGCCACCAGCAGTCGGGTAGGCCGGACCTACACTGAAGCTTTCTTT
cdr3_aa: CATSSRVGRTYTEAFF

clone_size: once
cdr3_length: 16
j_call: TRBJ2-1
v_call: TRBV19
d_call: TRBD2
cdr3_nt: TGTGCCAGCAGCTTATTCGGGAAACTAGCGGGTGCTGAGCAGTTCTTC
cdr3_aa: CASSLFGKLAGAEQFF

clone_size: .
cdr3_length: 15
j_call: TRBJ1-1
v_call: TRBV13
d_call: TRBD1
cdr3_nt: TGTGCCAGCAGCATCCGGGACAGGCGGAACACTGAAGCTTTCTTT
cdr3_aa: CASSIRDRRNTEAFF

clone_size: many
cdr3_length: 16
j_call: TRBJ1-3
v_call: TRBV12-3/TRBV12-4
d_call: .
cdr3_nt: TGTGCCAGCAGCCCTTCGACAGGCCGCTCTGGAAACACCATATATTTT
cdr3_aa: CASSPSTGRSGNTIYF

clone_size: .
cdr3_length: 13
j_call: TRBJ2-2
v_call: TRBV19
d_call: .
cdr3_nt: TGTGCCAGTACGCCAGGGAACACCGGGGAGCTGTTTTTT
cdr3_aa: CASTPGNTGELFF

clone_size: .
cdr3_length: 15
j_call: TRBJ1-1
v_call: TRBV13
d_call: .
cdr3_nt: TGTGCCAGCAGCTTACTCTCAGGGATGAACACTGAAGCTTTCTTT
cdr3_aa: CASSLLSGMNTEAFF

clone_size: many
cdr3_length: 14
j_call: TRBJ1-2
v_call: TRBV12-3/TRBV12-4
d_call: .
cdr3_nt: TGTGCCAGCAGGAGGGGGGGAGCTGAGATGGGCTACACCTTC
cdr3_aa: CASRRGGAEMGYTF

clone_size: many
cdr3_length: 14
j_call: TRBJ2-5
v_call: TRBV5-6
d_call: .
cdr3_nt: TGTGCCAGCTGGTCATACTGGGGACGGGAGACCCAGTACTTC
cdr3_aa: CASWSYWGRETQYF

clone_size: many
cdr3_length: 12
j_call: TRBJ1-2
v_call: TRBV10-3
d_call: .
cdr3_nt: TGTGCCATCAGTGAGGCGCAGCAAGGCTACACCTTC
cdr3_aa: CAISEAQQGYTF

clone_size: .
cdr3_length: 11
j_call: TRBJ1-1
v_call: TRBV30
d_call: TRBD1
cdr3_nt: TGTGCCTGGAGGACAGGGTTTGAAGCTTTCTTT
cdr3_aa: CAWRTGFEAFF

clone_size: many
cdr3_length: 12
j_call: TRBJ1-1
v_call: TRBV29-1
d_call: .
cdr3_nt: TGCAGCGTTCGGGCAGGGTACACTGAAGCTTTCTTT
cdr3_aa: CSVRAGYTEAFF

clone_size: .
cdr3_length: 15
j_call: TRBJ2-2
v_call: TRBV12-3/TRBV12-4
d_call: TRBD1
cdr3_nt: TGTGCCATAGACAGGGGGCTCCTAAACACCGGGGAGCTGTTTTTT
cdr3_aa: CAIDRGLLNTGELFF

clone_size: .
cdr3_length: 15
j_call: TRBJ1-1
v_call: TRBV5-5
d_call: .
cdr3_nt: TGTGCCAGCAGCAGCGTGAACCTGGCGGGCGCTGAAGCTTTCTTT
cdr3_aa: CASSSVNLAGAEAFF

clone_size: .
cdr3_length: 15
j_call: TRBJ2-3
v_call: TRBV15
d_call: .
cdr3_nt: TGTGCCACCAGCAGAGATACCCCCATCAGCGATACGCAGTATTTT
cdr3_aa: CATSRDTPISDTQYF

clone_size: .
cdr3_length: 14
j_call: TRBJ2-7
v_call: TRBV5-1
d_call: .
cdr3_nt: TGCGCCAGCAGCTTGGGTCGGGGGGCGAATGAGCAGTACTTC
cdr3_aa: CASSLGRGANEQYF

clone_size: few
cdr3_length: 20
j_call: TRBJ2-2
v_call: TRBV15
d_call: TRBD2
cdr3_nt: TGTGCCACCAGCAGAGATTTCACTAGCGGGGGGCGAGAGAACACCGGGGAGCTGTTTTTT
cdr3_aa: CATSRDFTSGGRENTGELFF